The 22 T cell receptor beta chains reported below all come from one sample, sequenced in a study of PD-1 blockade in classical Hodgkin lymphoma. Time point given: newly diagnosed, previously untreated cHL patient sample. Using magnetic negative selection, the CD4+ T cells were separated out of thawed PBMCs. The data were produced by immunoSEQ multiplex PCR, yet TCRdb's version contains in-frame clones alone and is incomplete. The table records 22,000 or so clones, 89% of them present only once. Sequenced: CD4+ T cells from blood. The origin of the receptors is a human donor with classical Hodgkin lymphoma.

The chain has TRBV11-2 and TRBJ2-3; D assignment may be TRBD1 or TRBD2 (5 bases each). The V end was cut by 7 bases, the J end by 1 base, with 18 bases between. CDR1 and CDR2 from the germline V gene are SGHAT and FQNNGV. The CDR3 contains 16 residues. CDR3 sequence reads: CASNTLGQGGTDTQYF. CDR3 nucleotide sequence: TGTGCCAGCAACACTCTCGGGCAGGGAGGCACAGATACGCAGTATTTT. Full variable domain (outside the CDR3, taken from reference TRBV11-2 and TRBJ2-3): EAGVAQSPRYKIIEKRQSVAFWCNPISGHATLYWYQQILGQGPKLLIQFQNNGVVDDSQLPKDRFSAERLKGVDSTLKIQPAKLEDSAVYLCASNTLGQGGTDTQYFGPGTRLTVL.

The genes are TRBV29-1 and TRBJ2-7, with 8 nucleotides matching TRBD2. The CDR3 runs to 17 residues. Germline V CDR1 and CDR2: SQVTM, ANQGSEA. With 0 bases clipped from V and 4 bases from J, the junction kept 14 bases outside the gene matches. CDR3: CSVEDVVSGGPPYEQYF. CDR3 coding DNA: TGCAGCGTTGAAGATGTAGTTTCGGGAGGGCCCCCGTACGAGCAGTACTTC.

The V gene is TRBV7-2, the J gene TRBJ2-2; D is uncertain. Trimming left V 1 base short and J 6 bases short, with 12 bases between. Germline lookup yields CDR1 SGHTA and CDR2 FQGNSA. The CDR3 covers 15 residues. CDR3 loop: CASSLGAGFPGELFF. CDR3 coding DNA: TGTGCCAGCAGCTTAGGGGCAGGATTTCCCGGGGAGCTGTTTTTT.

The V gene is TRBV7-9, the J gene TRBJ2-7; D unresolved. CDR1 SEHNR and CDR2 FQNEAQ come from the germline V gene (reference sequence). CDR3 length: 13 amino acids. V gave up 5 bases and J gave up 5 bases, with 13 bases separating them. CDR3 sequence: CASSQMQGHEQYF. For the CDR3, the DNA is TGTGCCAGCAGCCAGATGCAAGGCCACGAGCAGTACTTC.

The chain employs TRBV9 and TRBJ2-1; 8 bases align to TRBD1. The J segment lost 6 bases and the V segment lost 1 base, leaving 6 bases of the junction unmatched. Per the germline V gene, CDR1 is SGDLS and CDR2 is YYNGEE. The CDR3 is made up of 15 amino acids. The CDR3 spells CASSVTGGIGNEQFF. The CDR3 coding sequence is TGTGCCAGCAGCGTAACAGGGGGGATCGGCAATGAGCAGTTCTTC. Full variable domain (remainder filled in from reference TRBV9 and TRBJ2-1): DSGVTQTPKHLITATGQRVTLRCSPRSGDLSVYWYQQSLDQGLQFLIQYYNGEERAKGNILERFSAQQFPDLHSELNLSSLELGDSALYFCASSVTGGIGNEQFFGPGTRLTVL.

This clone was recorded once. The chain couples TRBV6-6 to TRBJ2-7; 11 bases match TRBD2. The CDR3 has 14 residues. Germline V CDR1 and CDR2: MNHNY, SVGAGI (reference sequence). V lost 5 bases to trimming and J lost 7 bases; unmatched junction nucleotides: 7. CDR3 loop: CASSALAGEKEQYF. Written as DNA, the CDR3 is TGTGCCAGCAGTGCACTAGCGGGGGAGAAGGAGCAGTACTTC.

V is TRBV10-3 and J is TRBJ2-2; D not resolved. CDR3 length: 14 amino acids. CDR1 is ENHRY and CDR2 is SYGVKD in the germline V gene. V lost 0 bases, J lost 6 bases, and 8 bases lay in between. CDR3 loop: CAISESIQSGELFF. CDR3 DNA sequence: TGTGCCATCAGTGAGTCCATTCAATCCGGGGAGCTGTTTTTT.

V gene TRBV19 combines with J gene TRBJ2-2, with unresolved D. Germline loops: CDR1 LNHDA, CDR2 SQIVND (reference sequence). The CDR3 length is 17 residues. V was clipped by 3 bases and J by 4 bases, with 18 bases between them. The CDR3 spells CASSISRAARGTGELFF. The CDR3 DNA reads as TGTGCCAGTAGTATTTCCCGGGCGGCGCGAGGCACCGGGGAGCTGTTTTTT.

V is TRBV30 and J is TRBJ2-3, with TRBD1 identical over 7 bases. The CDR3 runs to 14 residues. V gave up 5 bases and J gave up 2 bases; unmatched junction bases: 7. The germline V gene has CDR1 GTSNPN and CDR2 SVGIG (reference sequence). The CDR3 sequence: CAWETGLLTDTQYF. CDR3 DNA sequence: TGTGCCTGGGAGACAGGGCTACTCACAGATACGCAGTATTTT.

The chain couples TRBV5-1 to TRBJ2-1, with 9 bases fitting TRBD2. With V trimmed by 4 bases and J by 4 bases, 9 bases remained unmatched. The CDR3 is 16 residues long. Per the germline V gene, CDR1 is SGHRS and CDR2 is YFSETQ. For the CDR3, the DNA is TGCGCCAGCAGCGCGAATCCTAGCGGGGTGTACAATGAGCAGTTCTTC. Translation: CASSANPSGVYNEQFF.

The rearrangement uses TRBV6-6 and TRBJ2-7; D call uncertain. Germline assignment: CDR1 MNHNY and CDR2 SVGAGI (reference sequence). CDR3 size: 14 residues. V shed 0 bases and J shed 1 base, with 7 bases lying between them. CDR3 sequence (DNA): TGTGCCAGCAGTTACTCGTGGCTGTCCTACGAGCAGTACTTC. This translates into CASSYSWLSYEQYF.

This chain joins TRBV4-1 and TRBJ2-7; the D is unclear. The CDR3 is 15 amino acids. Trimming took off 0 bases at V and 3 bases at J, with 12 bases between the two ends. Per germline, CDR1 MGHRA and CDR2 YSYEKL. CDR3 amino acids: CASSQDERTSYEQYF. The CDR3, as DNA: TGCGCCAGCAGCCAAGATGAAAGGACCAGCTACGAGCAGTACTTC.

J is TRBJ1-1 and V is TRBV19; the match to TRBD1 covers 10 bases. The CDR3 is 12 residues long. Looked up from germline, CDR1 is LNHDA and CDR2 is SQIVND (reference sequence). J was trimmed by 7 bases and V by 8 bases; bases with no gene match: 4. CDR3 loop: CASWGQGIEAFF. CDR3 nucleotide sequence: TGTGCCAGTTGGGGACAGGGGATTGAAGCTTTCTTT. Full variable domain (missing parts from reference TRBV19 and TRBJ1-1): DGGITQSPKYLFRKEGQNVTLSCEQNLNHDAMYWYRQDPGQGLRLIYYSQIVNDFQKGDIAEGYSVSREKKESFPLTVTSAQKNPTAFYLCASWGQGIEAFFGQGTRLTVV.

V and J are TRBV28 and TRBJ1-3; D is possibly TRBD1 (5 bases). CDR3 length: 19 residues. The V end was cut by 5 bases, the J end by 0 bases, with 23 bases between. Germline V gene data show CDR1 as MDHEN and CDR2 as SYDVKM. This CDR3 reads CASSPPGLSLVNSGNTIYF. The CDR3 nucleotides are TGTGCCAGCAGTCCTCCGGGACTGAGCCTCGTAAACTCTGGAAACACCATATATTTT.

The chain uses TRBV27 and TRBJ2-7, with 12 positions matching TRBD1. The CDR3 extends over 15 amino acids. V lost 7 bases to trimming and J lost 5 bases; unmatched junction nucleotides: 9. Germline-derived CDR1 and CDR2 are MNHEY and SMNVEV (reference sequence). In nucleotides, the CDR3 is TGTGCCAGCAATCCTATGGGACAGGGGGCGGACGAGCAGTACTTC. It encodes CASNPMGQGADEQYF.

The rearrangement uses TRBV6-4 and TRBJ1-1; D is uncertain. Per the germline V gene, CDR1 is MRHNA and CDR2 is SNTAGT. The CDR3 sequence is 13 residues long. Deletions cut 3 bases from V and 6 bases from J, with 11 bases between. The CDR3 bases are TGTGCCAGCAGTGAAACAGCCTCCGCTGAAGCTTTCTTT. It specifies CASSETASAEAFF.

The chain is built from TRBV6-6 and TRBJ2-1, with 7 bases identical to TRBD1. Germline lookup yields CDR1 MNHNY and CDR2 SVGAGI (reference sequence). CDR3 length: 15 amino acids. The J segment lost 3 bases and the V segment lost 5 bases, leaving 7 bases of the junction unmatched. As DNA, the CDR3 is TGTGCCAGCAGTCCCGACAGGGTTAACTACAATGAGCAGTTCTTC. This encodes CASSPDRVNYNEQFF.

The V gene is TRBV7-4, the J gene TRBJ1-5; D remains ambiguous. V was pared by 2 bases and J by 5 bases, with 16 bases between. The germline CDR1 and CDR2 sequences are SGHVT and SQSDAQ. This CDR3 has 16 amino acids. CDR3: CASSLRGKGRDQPQHF. DNA of the CDR3: TGTGCCAGCAGCTTACGGGGAAAAGGGCGAGATCAGCCCCAGCATTTT.

This sequence joins TRBV7-9 and TRBJ2-7, with TRBD2 as a possible D gene (6 bases). The CDR3 length is 14 residues. CDR1 SEHNR and CDR2 FQNEAQ come from the germline V gene (reference sequence). With 10 bases removed from V and 3 bases from J, the gap between germline ends came to 19 bases. The CDR3 protein is CATQKVGSFYEQYF. CDR3 sequence (DNA): TGTGCCACCCAAAAGGTCGGGAGCTTCTACGAGCAGTACTTC.

The chain combines TRBV5-1 with TRBJ2-7, with D possibly TRBD1 on 6 matching bases. The CDR3 is 14 amino acids. Trimming took 4 bases from V and 5 from J, leaving 16 bases between them. The germline V gene encodes CDR1 SGHRS and CDR2 YFSETQ. The DNA of the CDR3 is TGCGCCAGCAGCCTAGAGTCAGGGGTGGACGAGCAGTACTTC. It yields the protein CASSLESGVDEQYF. Full variable domain (missing parts from reference TRBV5-1 and TRBJ2-7): KAGVTQTPRYLIKTRGQQVTLSCSPISGHRSVSWYQQTPGQGLQFLFEYFSETQRNKGNFPGRFSGRQFSNSRSEMNVSTLELGDSALYLCASSLESGVDEQYFGPGTRLTVT.

The J gene is TRBJ1-1, the V gene TRBV19, with D perhaps TRBD1 (5 bases). The length of the CDR3 is 13 residues. Germline CDR1 is LNHDA and CDR2 is SQIVND (reference sequence). The V gene lost 7 bases and the J gene lost 6 bases, with 15 bases spanning the gap. The CDR3 loop reads CASNRWGVSEAFF. The DNA of the CDR3 is TGTGCCAGTAACCGATGGGGGGTCTCTGAAGCTTTCTTT. The variable domain in full, completed from reference TRBV19 and TRBJ1-1, reads DGGITQSPKYLFRKEGQNVTLSCEQNLNHDAMYWYRQDPGQGLRLIYYSQIVNDFQKGDIAEGYSVSREKKESFPLTVTSAQKNPTAFYLCASNRWGVSEAFFGQGTRLTVV.

V gene TRBV19 combines with J gene TRBJ2-3; TRBD2 matches 7 bases. Germline V gene data show CDR1 as LNHDA and CDR2 as SQIVND (reference sequence). Trimming removed 5 bases from V and 0 bases from J; junction bases left unmatched: 17. This CDR3 spans 19 amino acids. The CDR3 spells CASSPLTLGLVTSTDTQYF. The CDR3 DNA reads as TGTGCCAGTAGTCCCTTAACCCTCGGACTAGTGACTAGCACAGATACGCAGTATTTT.